This T cell receptor beta chain was recovered during a study of regulatory T cells in long-lasting Graves disease. Sequencing libraries for TCR beta were prepared with iRepertoire HTBI primers and Arm-PCR of CDR3 regions. TCRdb re-analysed the multiplex PCR reads in MiXCR, keeping a single row per CDR3 protein. The sample lists 450,000 or so distinct CDR3 sequences; roughly 23% were seen once. Stated time point: persistent/refractory GD, antithyroid drugs over 5 years with positive TRAb. PBMCs provided the RNA from which the TCR library was made. In its sample, this clonotype was seen many times. CDR1 is SGHRS and CDR2 is YFSETQ in the germline V gene. V was pared by 1 base and J by 8 bases, with 12 bases between. This CDR3 contains 13 residues.

The V gene is TRBV5-1, the J gene TRBJ1-2; D might be TRBD1 (5 bases). The sequencing here drew on peripheral blood mononuclear cells (PBMCs), taken when the disease was refractory, from a patient treated with antithyroid drugs. The source is a female donor with Graves disease. The CDR3 DNA follows: TGCGCCAGCAGCTTGTCTGGGGCGGAAGGCTACACCTTC. Translating it yields CASSLSGAEGYTF. The whole variable domain, filled in from reference TRBV5-1 and TRBJ1-2, reads KAGVTQTPRYLIKTRGQQVTLSCSPISGHRSVSWYQQTPGQGLQFLFEYFSETQRNKGNFPGRFSGRQFSNSRSEMNVSTLELGDSALYLCASSLSGAEGYTFGSGTRLTVV.